This T cell receptor delta chain was captured in a study of Vδ1+ human thymocytes. In germline, CDR1 is TSWWSYY, CDR2 QGS. The CDR3 length is 21 residues. Trimming took off 5 bases at V and 5 bases at J, with 36 bases between the two ends. Extracted RNA was reverse transcribed into cDNA. Multiplex PCR used pooled V-gene forward primers and a constant-region reverse primer to amplify CDR3s. TCRdb re-called clones from the multiplex PCR reads using CATT. The sample carries over 65,000 delta-chain clones, around 30% recorded once. Note on this clone: Antigen unknown. Other nucleotide sequences in the sample specify the same CDR3.

Points from the study as a whole: Bulk data may be misread because of unexpected Vdelta2 sequences. TRG sequences recurred across donors, whereas TRD sequences stayed essentially private. Thymic delta-chain repertoires held 15% to 20% Vdelta2 sequences and few Vdelta3, despite high sort purity. Thymic TRG and TRD repertoires appeared highly polyclonal.

The receptor was derived from a boy less than two years old who had congenital heart surgery. The material sequenced was Vdelta1+ gamma-delta thymocytes from the thymus. As for subset: FACS-sorted CD3+ TCRalphabeta- TCRVdelta1+ TCRVdelta2- thymocytes. J is TRDJ1 and V is TRDV1, with D possibly being TRDD3 (6 bases). The CDR3 nucleotides are TGTGCTCTTGGGCACGGGGCTTCCAAATCGAGATACGCGTTTGCCACTGATAAACTCATCTTT. Translating it yields CALGHGASKSRYAFATDKLIF.